This TCR beta chain was identified in a study of CD8 T cells in Susac syndrome. Random hexamers served to reverse transcribe roughly 0.45 to 1 ug RNA. Across 54 Vbeta and 13 Jbeta, TCR beta CDR3 was amplified with immunoSEQ multiplex PCR. TCRdb independently ran MiXCR on the immunoSEQ multiplex PCR reads; one entry per CDR3 protein. The profile shows approximately 200,000 distinct CDR3 sequences, roughly 90% of them singletons. The V gene lost 3 bases and the J gene lost 3 bases, with 20 bases spanning the gap. CDR1 GTSNPN and CDR2 SVGIG come from the germline V gene (reference sequence). The CDR3 runs 16 residues. Remarks on this clonotype: The antigen is unknown.

Sequencing of TCR beta covered CD8+ and CD4+ T cells obtained from blood. The TEMRA cells underwent FACS enrichment, while the CD8+ and CD4+ T cells underwent negative isolation. Overall study findings and caveats: Regarding the TCR sequencing and HLA analysis, the study admitted that a relatively small number of individuals were involved.

The source is a human donor with multiple sclerosis. The sample taken for sequencing was CD8+ T cells from PBMCs. The chain employs TRBV30 and TRBJ1-2, with D perhaps matching TRBD1 (5 bases). CDR3 in DNA: TGTGCCTGGAGACCCTCATCCCCCGGGACGGACTATGGCTACACCTTC. Amino acids: CAWRPSSPGTDYGYTF.